The next 19 T cell receptor beta chains were all read from a single sample in a study of blood T cell repertoires in COVID-19. The protocol was immunoSEQ multiplex PCR, while the TCRdb copy is restricted to in-frame clones and leaves out a portion. The sample includes 140,000 to 150,000 clones, approximately 90% seen only once; the top ten take approximately 4.5%. Sequencing was done on a sample of PBMCs or T cells enriched from blood (not recorded which). All receptors come from a man over 45 who had recovered from COVID-19.

This clone has just a few counts. Other DNA sequences within the sample encode an identical CDR3. The CDR3 DNA reads as TGTGCCACCAGCAGAGACAGGGGGCGTGAAAAACTGTTTTTT. It encodes CATSRDRGREKLFF. The chain combines TRBV15 with TRBJ1-4, with TRBD1 identical over 8 bases. Germline assignment: CDR1 LNHNV and CDR2 YYDKDF (reference sequence). J was trimmed by 7 bases and V by 0 bases; bases with no gene match: 1. The CDR3 consists of 14 residues. Full variable domain (missing parts from reference TRBV15 and TRBJ1-4): DAMVIQNPRYQVTQFGKPVTLSCSQTLNHNVMYWYQQKSSQAPKLLFHYYDKDFNNEADTPDNFQSRRPNTSFCFLDIRSPGLGDTAMYLCATSRDRGREKLFFGSGTQLSVL.

This sequence joins TRBV7-2 and TRBJ1-5; TRBD1 agrees at 8 bases. The CDR3 extends over 15 amino acids. Germline CDR1 and CDR2: SGHTA and FQGNSA. Trimming removed 7 bases from V and 4 bases from J; junction bases left unmatched: 9. In DNA form, the CDR3 reads TGTGCCAGCAAGGCCTTCGGGACAGGAAATCAGCCCCAGCATTTT. Translation gives CASKAFGTGNQPQHF.

The chain uses TRBV28 and TRBJ1-3; D gene uncertain. The CDR3 length is 14 residues. Germline V lookup: CDR1 MDHEN, CDR2 SYDVKM. Trimming took 3 bases from V and 4 from J, leaving 10 bases between them. CDR3 residues: CASSFRGLGNTIYF. For the CDR3, the DNA is TGTGCCAGCAGTTTCCGGGGATTAGGAAACACCATATATTTT.

This chain joins TRBV19 and TRBJ2-1; 9 bases fit TRBD1. Germline loops: CDR1 LNHDA, CDR2 SQIVND (reference sequence). Trimming cost V 4 bases and J 6 bases; bases outside gene matches: 10. The CDR3 covers 16 residues. The CDR3 sequence is CASSNGGTGTFNEQFF. CDR3 DNA: TGTGCCAGTAGTAACGGCGGGACAGGGACCTTCAATGAGCAGTTCTTC.

This clone was counted once. The chain links TRBV5-6 to TRBJ1-2; TRBD1 aligns across 8 bases. After removal of 0 bases from V and 1 base from J, the junction contained 8 bases not matched to a gene. The CDR3 totals 17 residues. Looked up from germline, CDR1 is SGHDT and CDR2 is YYEEEE. CDR3 region: CASSLGQRQGFNYGYTF. The DNA for the CDR3 is TGTGCCAGCAGCTTGGGCCAGAGACAGGGGTTTAACTATGGCTACACCTTC. The whole variable domain, filled in from reference TRBV5-6 and TRBJ1-2, reads DAGVTQSPTHLIKTRGQQVTLRCSPKSGHDTVSWYQQALGQGPQFIFQYYEEEERQRGNFPDRFSGHQFPNYSSELNVNALLLGDSALYLCASSLGQRQGFNYGYTFGSGTRLTVV.

J is TRBJ2-2 and V is TRBV7-3; 7 nucleotides align to TRBD1. V was pared by 5 bases and J by 2 bases, with 5 bases of the junction left unmatched. The CDR3 runs to 15 residues. Germline CDR1 reads SGHTA; CDR2 reads FQGTGA. This chain's CDR3 is CASSPTGINTGELFF. In DNA, the CDR3 is TGTGCCAGCAGCCCGACAGGGATTAACACCGGGGAGCTGTTTTTT.

The rearrangement links TRBV7-2 to TRBJ1-3, with D perhaps matching TRBD1 (6 bases). V was cut by 4 bases and J by 7 bases, with 11 bases left in between. The V gene's germline CDR1 is SGHTA and CDR2 FQGNSA. CDR3 length: 13 amino acids. The CDR3 DNA follows: TGTGCCAGCAGCTCAGGACAGATGAACACCATATATTTT. As protein: CASSSGQMNTIYF.

The chain is built from TRBV19 and TRBJ1-5; no definite D call. Trimming removed 3 bases from V and 1 base from J, with 7 bases in between. The CDR3 totals 14 residues. The germline CDR1 and CDR2 sequences are LNHDA and SQIVND (reference sequence). As DNA, the CDR3 is TGTGCCAGTAGTATTAGAGGGAGCAATCAGCCCCAGCATTTT. Protein: CASSIRGSNQPQHF.

The chain couples TRBV7-6 to TRBJ1-2; D call uncertain. With 6 bases removed from V and 4 bases from J, the gap between germline ends came to 15 bases. Germline CDR1 SGHVS, CDR2 FNYEAQ. The CDR3 runs 14 residues. This CDR3 is CASSFPETSYGYTF. For the CDR3, the DNA is TGTGCCAGCAGTTTTCCAGAAACCTCCTATGGCTACACCTTC.

This clone occurred once. The V call is TRBV3-1 (or the pseudogene TRBV3-2), the J call TRBJ1-4; D is perhaps TRBD1 (5 bases). Between the trimmed V and J ends, which lost 4 bases and 10 bases, there was a span of 25 bases. CDR1 LGHDT and CDR2 YNNKEL come from the germline V gene (reference sequence). The CDR3 has 17 residues. The CDR3 DNA reads as TGTGCCAGCAGCCCTAGTGTTGCGGGAACGGGGGTAGGAAAACTGTTTTTT. This gives the protein CASSPSVAGTGVGKLFF.

V and J are TRBV24-1 and TRBJ1-2, with TRBD1 matching 8 bases. The trim removed 2 bases at V and 12 bases at J, leaving 7 bases unmatched. This CDR3 region has 13 residues. Germline values: CDR1 KGHDR, CDR2 SFDVKD. The CDR3 DNA follows: TGTGCCACCAGTGATTCCTGGACAGGGAGGAACACCTTC. Amino acid sequence: CATSDSWTGRNTF.

The rearrangement joins TRBV18 to TRBJ1-6; D gene unclear. Per germline, CDR1 KGHSH and CDR2 LQKENI. The CDR3 runs 13 residues. The ends were cut back, 0 bases at V and 9 bases at J, with 6 bases in the middle. The CDR3 region has the DNA TGTGCCAGCTCACCACCCGGAGGTTCACCCCTCCACTTT. Its protein is CASSPPGGSPLHF.

V is TRBV27 and J is TRBJ1-4; 7 bases fit TRBD1. This CDR3 spans 16 amino acids. J lost 6 bases, V lost 3 bases, and 10 bases had no gene match. CDR1 and CDR2 from the germline V gene are MNHEY and SMNVEV (reference sequence). The CDR3 nucleotides read TGTGCCAGCAGTTTTAACAGGGGCGGGGGGCATGAAAAACTGTTTTTT. This translates into CASSFNRGGGHEKLFF. Based on the CDR3 plus reference TRBV27 and TRBJ1-4, the full variable domain is EAQVTQNPRYLITVTGKKLTVTCSQNMNHEYMSWYRQDPGLGLRQIYYSMNVEVTDKGDVPEGYKVSRKEKRNFPLILESPSPNQTSLYFCASSFNRGGGHEKLFFGSGTQLSVL.

The chain employs TRBV19 and TRBJ2-2, with D possibly matching TRBD2 (7 bases). V was trimmed by 10 bases and J by 4 bases, leaving 16 bases between them. CDR3 length: 14 residues. Germline CDR1 reads LNHDA; CDR2 reads SQIVND (reference sequence). CDR3 DNA: TGTGCCACCAAACGGGGGGCAACCACCGGGGAGCTGTTTTTT. It codes for CATKRGATTGELFF.

The chain couples TRBV5-1 to TRBJ1-1; 7 bases agree with TRBD1. CDR3 length: 15 amino acids. Germline trimming cut 4 bases from V and 1 base from J; bases unmatched to any gene: 7. In germline, CDR1 is SGHRS, CDR2 YFSETQ. The CDR3 DNA reads as TGCGCCAGCAGCCGATTGACAGGGTCGAACACTGAAGCTTTCTTT. The encoded protein is CASSRLTGSNTEAFF.

This clone was detected once. The J gene is TRBJ1-4, the V gene TRBV2, with D uncertain. Germline V lookup: CDR1 SNHLY, CDR2 FYNNEI. V was cut by 8 bases and J by 5 bases, with 6 bases left in between. This CDR3 spans 11 amino acids. CDR3 nucleotide sequence: TGTGCCAGCGGCCAGAATGAAAAACTGTTTTTT. It is translated as CASGQNEKLFF.

The chain joins TRBV2 to TRBJ1-5; D is uncertain. Between the trimmed V and J ends, which lost 2 bases and 5 bases, there was a span of 10 bases. In germline, CDR1 is SNHLY, CDR2 FYNNEI. The CDR3 is 14 amino acids. Here the CDR3 reads CASSEKRVDQPQHF. CDR3 nucleotide sequence: TGTGCCAGCAGTGAAAAACGGGTGGATCAGCCCCAGCATTTT. The entire variable domain, with the rest obtained from reference TRBV2 and TRBJ1-5, is as follows: EPEVTQTPSHQVTQMGQEVILRCVPISNHLYFYWYRQILGQKVEFLVSFYNNEISEKSEIFDDQFSVERPDGSNFTLKIRSTKLEDSAMYFCASSEKRVDQPQHFGDGTRLSIL.

The V call is TRBV5-6, the J call TRBJ1-6; the match to TRBD1 covers 7 bases. This CDR3 comprises 17 residues. CDR1 SGHDT and CDR2 YYEEEE come from the germline V gene. J was trimmed by 2 bases and V by 1 base; bases with no gene match: 6. The CDR3 nucleotides read TGTGCCAGCAGCTTGAGGGGGCAGGGAACCTATAATTCACCCCTCCACTTT. It encodes CASSLRGQGTYNSPLHF. The full variable domain, completed using reference TRBV5-6 and TRBJ1-6, is DAGVTQSPTHLIKTRGQQVTLRCSPKSGHDTVSWYQQALGQGPQFIFQYYEEEERQRGNFPDRFSGHQFPNYSSELNVNALLLGDSALYLCASSLRGQGTYNSPLHFGNGTRLTVT.

The chain couples TRBV18 to TRBJ1-4; weak D call: TRBD1 (6 bases). Per the germline V gene, CDR1 is KGHSH and CDR2 is LQKENI. Trimming stripped 0 bases from V and 5 bases from J, with 10 bases between. This CDR3 has 15 amino acids. This CDR3 reads CASSPPSQGNEKLFF. The CDR3 bases are TGTGCCAGCTCACCACCGAGTCAGGGGAATGAAAAACTGTTTTTT.